Listed below are T cell receptor beta chains from one sample, sequenced in a study of post-analysis software for immune sequencing data. TCRdb called the PCR reads again in MiXCR, with one record for every CDR3 protein. This sample has 430,000 or so distinct CDR3 sequences, with roughly 38% found just once. The sequenced sample consisted of blood. The receptors stem from a girl aged 2 to 10 with multiple sclerosis. CDR3s include the opening cysteine and the closing phenylalanine or tryptophan. Fields, in order: J gene, V gene, D gene, clone size, CDR3 DNA, CDR3 protein. D genes are given only for firm matches. Size values are once, few and many counts, or a class for expanded clones, and some rows have none.

j_gene: TRBJ1-6; v_gene: TRBV4-3; d_gene: TRBD1; abundance: NA; CDR3nt: TGCGCCAGCAGCGAAAGGACAGGAAACTATAATTCACCCCTCCACTTT; CDR3aa: CASSERTGNYNSPLHF
j_gene: TRBJ2-3; v_gene: TRBV7-3; d_gene: NA; abundance: few; CDR3nt: TGTGCCAGCATTCGTAGCGGATCGCAGTATTTT; CDR3aa: CASIRSGSQYF
j_gene: TRBJ2-5; v_gene: TRBV3-1; d_gene: TRBD1; abundance: few; CDR3nt: TGTGCCAGCAGCCAAGTCGGGACAGGGATGGAGACCCAGTACTTC; CDR3aa: CASSQVGTGMETQYF
j_gene: TRBJ2-3; v_gene: TRBV3-1; d_gene: TRBD2; abundance: few; CDR3nt: TGTGCCAGCAGGGTTAGCGGGGGATCGTCCACAGATACGCAGTATTTT; CDR3aa: CASRVSGGSSTDTQYF
j_gene: TRBJ1-5; v_gene: TRBV28; d_gene: TRBD1; abundance: NA; CDR3nt: TGTGCCAGCAGTTTCAGCAGGGGGATTCAGCCCCAGCATTTT; CDR3aa: CASSFSRGIQPQHF
j_gene: TRBJ1-3; v_gene: TRBV12-3/TRBV12-4; d_gene: NA; abundance: NA; CDR3nt: TGTGCCAGCAATGCAGGCTCTGGAAACACCATATATTTT; CDR3aa: CASNAGSGNTIYF
j_gene: TRBJ2-1; v_gene: TRBV12-3/TRBV12-4; d_gene: TRBD2; abundance: NA; CDR3nt: TGTGCCAGCAGCGGCGGGACTAGCGGCCTCTACAATGAGCAGTTCTTC; CDR3aa: CASSGGTSGLYNEQFF
j_gene: TRBJ2-7; v_gene: TRBV9; d_gene: NA; abundance: NA; CDR3nt: TGTGCCAGCAGCGTTGGAGCGGGTTCTCCCTACGAGCAGTACTTC; CDR3aa: CASSVGAGSPYEQYF
j_gene: TRBJ2-5; v_gene: TRBV2; d_gene: TRBD1; abundance: NA; CDR3nt: TGTGCCAGTAGGGACAGGGGTGGACAAGAGACCCAGTACTTC; CDR3aa: CASRDRGGQETQYF
j_gene: TRBJ2-3; v_gene: TRBV5-6; d_gene: TRBD1; abundance: many; CDR3nt: TGTGCCAGCAGCTTGTTCGGACAGGCAGCCACAGATACGCAGTATTTT; CDR3aa: CASSLFGQAATDTQYF
j_gene: TRBJ1-5; v_gene: TRBV28; d_gene: NA; abundance: NA; CDR3nt: TGTGCCAGCAGCGAAATCGGACAGAATCAGCCCCAGCATTTT; CDR3aa: CASSEIGQNQPQHF
j_gene: TRBJ2-1; v_gene: TRBV28; d_gene: TRBD1; abundance: few; CDR3nt: TGTGCCATCACGTCCGGGACAGGTTACAACGAGCAGTTCTTC; CDR3aa: CAITSGTGYNEQFF
j_gene: TRBJ2-1; v_gene: TRBV5-1; d_gene: NA; abundance: few; CDR3nt: TGCGCCAGCAGCCGGGGGCGACAGAGCTCCTACAATGAGCAGTTCTTC; CDR3aa: CASSRGRQSSYNEQFF
j_gene: TRBJ2-7; v_gene: TRBV20-1; d_gene: TRBD1; abundance: NA; CDR3nt: TGCAGTGCCATCGAATACGGGGACAGAGCCTACGAGCAGTACTTC; CDR3aa: CSAIEYGDRAYEQYF
j_gene: TRBJ1-2; v_gene: TRBV13; d_gene: TRBD1; abundance: few; CDR3nt: TGTGCCAGCAGCTTGCGATTCATAACAGGGGGCAACTACACCTTC; CDR3aa: CASSLRFITGGNYTF
j_gene: TRBJ2-3; v_gene: TRBV11-1; d_gene: TRBD1; abundance: NA; CDR3nt: TGTGCCAGCAGCGCCCAGGGGGCGGTCGGCACAGATACGCAGTATTTT; CDR3aa: CASSAQGAVGTDTQYF
j_gene: TRBJ1-4; v_gene: TRBV2; d_gene: NA; abundance: few; CDR3nt: TGTGCCAGCAGTGTTGGACCGACCCATGAAAAACTGTTTTTT; CDR3aa: CASSVGPTHEKLFF
j_gene: TRBJ1-4; v_gene: TRBV6-5; d_gene: TRBD1; abundance: few; CDR3nt: TGTGCCAGCAGTTACTTCCCCCGGCAACAGGGGGCTGTTGAAAAACTGTTTTTT; CDR3aa: CASSYFPRQQGAVEKLFF
j_gene: TRBJ1-1; v_gene: TRBV29-1; d_gene: TRBD1; abundance: few; CDR3nt: TGCAGCGCGCGGCTATCCAAGACAGGGTTGAACACTGAAGCTTTCTTT; CDR3aa: CSARLSKTGLNTEAFF
j_gene: TRBJ2-1; v_gene: TRBV6-5; d_gene: TRBD1; abundance: NA; CDR3nt: TGTGCCAGCAATCGACAGGGGAAGGCAGTACGGGAGCAGTTCTTC; CDR3aa: CASNRQGKAVREQFF
j_gene: TRBJ2-3; v_gene: TRBV7-2; d_gene: TRBD1; abundance: NA; CDR3nt: TGTGCCAGCAGCCCCCGGACAGGGGCTAGCACAGATACGCAGTATTTT; CDR3aa: CASSPRTGASTDTQYF
j_gene: TRBJ1-4; v_gene: TRBV28; d_gene: NA; abundance: NA; CDR3nt: TGTGCCAGCAGTTTAGGGGGCAGTCCCGGGGGAAAACTGTTTTTT; CDR3aa: CASSLGGSPGGKLFF
j_gene: TRBJ2-1; v_gene: TRBV6-6; d_gene: TRBD1; abundance: NA; CDR3nt: TGTGCCAGCAGTTACACGACAGGGGGGAATAACAATTGCGAGCAGTTCTTC; CDR3aa: CASSYTTGGNNNCEQFF
j_gene: TRBJ2-1; v_gene: TRBV12-3/TRBV12-4; d_gene: NA; abundance: NA; CDR3nt: TGTGCCAGCAGCAATACGTACAATGAGCAGTTCTTC; CDR3aa: CASSNTYNEQFF
j_gene: TRBJ1-5; v_gene: TRBV3-1; d_gene: NA; abundance: once; CDR3nt: TGTGCCAGCAGCCAAGGGGCAGGGTATCAGCCCCAGCATTTT; CDR3aa: CASSQGAGYQPQHF
j_gene: TRBJ2-7; v_gene: TRBV6-5; d_gene: TRBD1; abundance: few; CDR3nt: TGTGCCAGCAGTTTACCGCAGACAGGGTTGAGCTCCTACGAGCAGTACTTC; CDR3aa: CASSLPQTGLSSYEQYF
j_gene: TRBJ2-6; v_gene: TRBV28; d_gene: TRBD1; abundance: NA; CDR3nt: TGTGCCAGCAGTCCGTCTGGACAGGGGGGAGCTGGGGCCAACGTCCTGACTTTC; CDR3aa: CASSPSGQGGAGANVLTF
j_gene: TRBJ2-1; v_gene: TRBV28; d_gene: NA; abundance: NA; CDR3nt: TGTGCCAGCAGTTCCGGGTCCCGGATGAATGAGCAGTTCTTC; CDR3aa: CASSSGSRMNEQFF
j_gene: TRBJ1-6; v_gene: TRBV20-1; d_gene: NA; abundance: few; CDR3nt: TGCAGTGCTAGAATCGACAGTCGGAATTCACCCCTCCACTTT; CDR3aa: CSARIDSRNSPLHF
j_gene: TRBJ2-5; v_gene: TRBV5-1; d_gene: TRBD2; abundance: few; CDR3nt: TGCGCCAGCAGCGCCTACAGGGCGGGAGGTTCCGAGACCCAGTACTTC; CDR3aa: CASSAYRAGGSETQYF
j_gene: TRBJ1-2; v_gene: TRBV12-3/TRBV12-4; d_gene: NA; abundance: NA; CDR3nt: TGTGCCAGCAGGACGAGGACTGGGGCTAACTATGGCTACACCTTC; CDR3aa: CASRTRTGANYGYTF
j_gene: TRBJ1-6; v_gene: TRBV20-1; d_gene: NA; abundance: NA; CDR3nt: TGCAGTGCTAGAGGTCCGGTATATTCACCCCTCCACTTT; CDR3aa: CSARGPVYSPLHF
j_gene: TRBJ2-7; v_gene: TRBV6-5; d_gene: NA; abundance: few; CDR3nt: TGTGCCAGCGGACTCGGCTACGAGCAGTACTTC; CDR3aa: CASGLGYEQYF
j_gene: TRBJ1-5; v_gene: TRBV20-1; d_gene: NA; abundance: NA; CDR3nt: TGCAGTGCTAGAAGCCGCCAGGGAATTAGCAATCAGCCCCAGCATTTT; CDR3aa: CSARSRQGISNQPQHF
j_gene: TRBJ2-4; v_gene: TRBV9; d_gene: TRBD2; abundance: few; CDR3nt: TGTGCCAGCAGCGTAGGGCCGGGACTAGCGGGAGGCAAAGCCAAAAACATTCAGTACTTC; CDR3aa: CASSVGPGLAGGKAKNIQYF
j_gene: TRBJ2-3; v_gene: TRBV29-1; d_gene: TRBD2; abundance: few; CDR3nt: TGCAGCGTTTTGGGCCATCGGGCTAGCGGGAGAGATACGCAGTATTTT; CDR3aa: CSVLGHRASGRDTQYF
j_gene: TRBJ2-1; v_gene: TRBV27; d_gene: TRBD2; abundance: few; CDR3nt: TGTGCCAGCAGTTCCCTAGGGACTAGCGGGACAAATGAGCAGTTCTTC; CDR3aa: CASSSLGTSGTNEQFF
j_gene: TRBJ2-5; v_gene: TRBV25-1; d_gene: NA; abundance: NA; CDR3nt: TGTGCCAGCAGTGAAGTTGCGTTCCAAGAGACCCAGTACTTC; CDR3aa: CASSEVAFQETQYF
j_gene: TRBJ1-1; v_gene: TRBV3-1; d_gene: NA; abundance: NA; CDR3nt: TGTGCCAGCAGCCCGAACCTGATAACTGAAGCTTTCTTT; CDR3aa: CASSPNLITEAFF
j_gene: TRBJ1-2; v_gene: TRBV28; d_gene: TRBD1; abundance: NA; CDR3nt: TGTGCCAGCAGTCTTAGTGGGATGACAGGGGGCTTGAAGAATGGCTACACCTTC; CDR3aa: CASSLSGMTGGLKNGYTF
j_gene: TRBJ2-7; v_gene: TRBV20-1; d_gene: NA; abundance: NA; CDR3nt: TGCAGTGCTAGAGGGGTCCGGGGGATCTTCTCCTACGAGCAGTACTTC; CDR3aa: CSARGVRGIFSYEQYF
j_gene: TRBJ1-2; v_gene: TRBV20-1; d_gene: NA; abundance: NA; CDR3nt: TGCAGTGCTACGACAGACTATGGCTACACCTTC; CDR3aa: CSATTDYGYTF
j_gene: TRBJ2-3; v_gene: TRBV20-1; d_gene: NA; abundance: few; CDR3nt: TGCAGTGCTAGGTGGGGAGATACGCAGTATTTT; CDR3aa: CSARWGDTQYF
j_gene: TRBJ2-5; v_gene: TRBV20-1; d_gene: NA; abundance: NA; CDR3nt: TGCAGTACCACGGAGGGATTCCAAGAGACCCAGTACTTC; CDR3aa: CSTTEGFQETQYF